This T cell receptor beta chain appears in the sequencing data of a study of OX40 agonist ivuxolimab in advanced cancers. Overall study context: A mean age of around 60 years, range roughly 23 to 85, was recorded, and 82.7% were male.

Study-wide results and limits: Relative to CD4+, CD8+ T cells held more expanded clones on average.

The data were produced by immunoSEQ multiplex PCR, yet TCRdb's version contains in-frame clones alone and is incomplete. This table holds 80,000 to 100,000 clones, 94% found once. After removal of 2 bases from V and 1 base from J, the junction contained 11 bases not matched to a gene. Germline-derived CDR1 and CDR2 are SEHNR and FQNEAQ (reference sequence). This CDR3 comprises 18 residues. Turning to this clone: As yet, its antigen is unknown.

Sequences were derived from CD4+ or CD8+ T cells sorted from blood, sampled in a trial of the OX40 agonist ivuxolimab. This clonotype originated in an adult with an advanced solid tumor such as melanoma, head and neck, liver or kidney cancer. The rearrangement links TRBV7-9 to TRBJ1-2; 9 bases line up with TRBD1. CDR3 sequence (DNA): TGTGCCAGCAGCTTACGGACAGGGGATAAGCTCAGTAACTATGGCTACACCTTC. It encodes CASSLRTGDKLSNYGYTF.